This T cell receptor (beta chain) is drawn from a study of immune heterogeneity within non-small cell lung tumors. Note on this clonotype: Its antigen is as yet unknown.

TCRs were amplified from approximately 600 ng gDNA of bulk tumor per sample. Surgeons took several biopsies per primary tumor, spaced far apart, during surgery. Patients with untreated, newly diagnosed non-small cell lung cancer underwent curative surgery. The authors amplified TCR beta CDR3 by multiplex PCR with 32 V and 13 J primers. TCRdb re-called the multiplex PCR reads with MiXCR, one entry per CDR3 protein. The sample has roughly 2,800 distinct CDR3 sequences; 45% are singletons. Points from the study as a whole: A moderate but significant correlation was observed between local T-cell clonality and local tumor mutational burden (R around 0.32). Identical dominant CDR3 beta clonotypes showed recurrence across tumor sites within a patient, and site-unique high-frequency clones were also present.

The source is a woman aged 55-70 years with non-small cell lung cancer. Sequencing input: lung tumor tissue.

DNA of the CDR3: TGTGCCAGCAGCCAGAACAGGTGCTTCAATCAGCCCCAGCATTTT. It specifies CASSQNRCFNQPQHF. The chain combines TRBV4-2 with TRBJ1-5; maybe TRBD1 (5 bases). Trimming took off 3 bases at V and 3 bases at J, with 12 bases between the two ends. CDR3 length: 15 amino acids. Germline V gene sequence: CDR1 LGHNA, CDR2 YNFKEQ.